The rows below give T cell receptor beta chains drawn from one sample of a study of PD-L1 blockade in urothelial cancer. The data were produced by immunoSEQ multiplex PCR, yet TCRdb's version contains in-frame clones alone and is incomplete. The data contain some 41,000 clones, approximately 90% of them singletons. Sequencing used PBMCs, obtained around atezolizumab (anti-PD-L1) treatment. The receptors were gathered from a man older than 75 with urothelial cancer. Each CDR3 is given with its conserved first and last residue. Fields, in order: clone size, J gene, V gene, D gene, CDR3 protein, CDR3 DNA. D genes are given only for firm matches. Expanded clones are given a class, and other clones once, few, many or no size at all.

>.|TRBJ1-3|TRBV30|.
CAWTKSGVGNTIYF
TGTGCCTGGACAAAGTCAGGTGTTGGGAACACCATATATTTT
>.|TRBJ2-7|TRBV25-1|.
CASSVAVGEQYF
TGTGCCAGCAGTGTGGCGGTCGGCGAGCAGTACTTC
>.|TRBJ2-7|TRBV5-5|.
CASSLDTGSNYEQYF
TGTGCCAGCAGCTTGGACACAGGGTCCAACTACGAGCAGTACTTC
>.|TRBJ1-4|TRBV30|TRBD1
CAWSLTQGAYEKLFF
TGTGCCTGGAGTCTTACACAGGGGGCATATGAAAAACTGTTTTTT
>.|TRBJ2-3|TRBV10-2|TRBD2
CASSESWTSGGTDTQYF
TGCGCCAGCAGTGAGTCTTGGACTAGCGGGGGCACAGATACGCAGTATTTT
>.|TRBJ1-1|TRBV7-9|TRBD1
CASSQPGWGQGNRKTEAFF
TGTGCCAGCAGCCAACCCGGGTGGGGACAGGGGAATCGGAAAACTGAAGCTTTCTTT
>.|TRBJ1-2|TRBV19|TRBD1
CASSIPTGTYGYTF
TGTGCCAGTAGTATCCCGACAGGGACCTATGGCTACACCTTC
>.|TRBJ2-1|TRBV7-9|.
CASSPLDIIYNEQFF
TGTGCCAGCAGCCCTCTAGATATTATCTACAATGAGCAGTTCTTC
>.|TRBJ2-1|TRBV6-5|TRBD1
CASSSRPGGQFF
TGTGCCAGCAGTTCCAGACCAGGGGGTCAGTTCTTC
>.|TRBJ1-2|TRBV15|.
CATSRDIQGSGYTF
TGTGCCACCAGCAGAGATATACAGGGTAGTGGCTACACCTTC
>.|TRBJ2-2|TRBV7-8|TRBD2
CASSLGLAITGELFF
TGTGCCAGCAGCTTAGGACTAGCGATCACCGGGGAGCTGTTTTTT
>.|TRBJ1-2|TRBV28|.
CASSFPQENGYTF
TGTGCCAGCAGTTTTCCCCAGGAAAATGGCTACACCTTC
>.|TRBJ1-2|TRBV19|.
CASRELTGGYTF
TGTGCCAGTCGAGAATTGACAGGTGGCTACACCTTC
>.|TRBJ1-3|TRBV5-1|.
CASSLNRNTIYF
TGCGCCAGCAGCTTGAATAGAAACACCATATATTTT
>few|TRBJ1-2|TRBV27|.
CASSLSNLARGYTF
TGTGCCAGCAGTTTATCGAACCTCGCACGGGGCTACACCTTC
>once|TRBJ1-1|TRBV5-4|TRBD1
CASKSVQGATEAFF
TGTGCCAGCAAGTCGGTGCAGGGGGCCACTGAAGCTTTCTTT
>.|TRBJ2-7|TRBV5-1|TRBD2
CASSLSGEGYYEQYF
TGCGCCAGCAGTTTGTCGGGGGAGGGCTACTACGAGCAGTACTTC
>once|TRBJ2-3|TRBV30|TRBD2
CAFSAGGGLDTQYF
TGTGCCTTCTCGGCGGGGGGAGGGCTGGATACGCAGTATTTT
>.|TRBJ2-3|TRBV30|TRBD2
CAWRSAPGLGVAQYF
TGTGCCTGGAGATCGGCACCGGGACTAGGAGTCGCGCAGTATTTT
>.|TRBJ1-1|TRBV18|TRBD1
CASSPPLQGRTEAFF
TGTGCCAGCTCACCACCCCTACAGGGGAGGACTGAAGCTTTCTTT
>.|TRBJ1-1|TRBV5-6|TRBD1
CASSLGDRETEAFF
TGTGCCAGCAGCTTGGGGGACAGGGAGACTGAAGCTTTCTTT
>.|TRBJ1-5|TRBV18|TRBD1
CASSAGQGKNQPQHF
TGTGCCAGCTCAGCTGGACAGGGGAAAAATCAGCCCCAGCATTTT
>.|TRBJ2-7|TRBV11-2|.
CASSSEGGGSYEQYF
TGTGCCAGCAGCTCGGAGGGCGGTGGATCCTACGAGCAGTACTTC